This entry features one T cell receptor (beta chain) sequence. No antigen is known for it. The sample belongs to a study of T cells in Graves' hyperthyroidism and ophthalmopathy. TCR beta CDR3 sequences were amplified from RNA transcripts. First-round RT-PCR of the TCR CDR3 relied on the HTBI primer set. TCRdb itself ran the multiplex PCR reads through MiXCR, one entry per CDR3 protein. The sample consists of 450,000 to 700,000 distinct CDR3 sequences, more than 45% of them appearing once. Study-level findings and limits: Ophthalmopathy was distinguished from stable hyperthyroidism by 13 V-J signatures.

The specimen was peripheral blood or thyroid tissue (not recorded which). The clonotype originates from an adult woman with Graves' disease, either hyperthyroidism or ophthalmopathy (not recorded which).

The CDR3 bases are TGTGCCAGCAGCTTAGTTACGGGAAACACCATATATTTT. This encodes CASSLVTGNTIYF. This chain joins TRBV7-6 and TRBJ1-3, with D unclear. The CDR3 length is 13 residues. The germline V gene encodes CDR1 SGHVS and CDR2 FNYEAQ. V lost 1 base, J lost 4 bases, and 5 bases lay in between.